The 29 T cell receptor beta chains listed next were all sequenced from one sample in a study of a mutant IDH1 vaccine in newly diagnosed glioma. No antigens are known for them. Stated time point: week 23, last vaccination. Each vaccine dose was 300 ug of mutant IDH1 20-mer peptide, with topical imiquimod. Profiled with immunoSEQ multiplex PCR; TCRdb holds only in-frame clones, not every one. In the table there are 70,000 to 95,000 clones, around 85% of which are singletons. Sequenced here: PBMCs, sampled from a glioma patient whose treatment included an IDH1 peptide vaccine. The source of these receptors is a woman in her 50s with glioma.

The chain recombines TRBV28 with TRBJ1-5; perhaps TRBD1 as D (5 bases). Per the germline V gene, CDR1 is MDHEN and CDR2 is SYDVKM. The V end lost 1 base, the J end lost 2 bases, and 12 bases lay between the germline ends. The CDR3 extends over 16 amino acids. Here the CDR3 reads CASSLLGDGGNQPQHF. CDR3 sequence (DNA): TGTGCCAGCAGTTTATTGGGGGACGGGGGCAATCAGCCCCAGCATTTT.

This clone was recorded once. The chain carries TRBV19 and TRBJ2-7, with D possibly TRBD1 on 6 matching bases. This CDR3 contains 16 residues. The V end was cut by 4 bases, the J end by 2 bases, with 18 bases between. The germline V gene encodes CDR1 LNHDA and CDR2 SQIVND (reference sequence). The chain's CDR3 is CASSTPDRKIPYEQYF. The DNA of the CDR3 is TGTGCCAGTAGTACCCCGGACAGAAAAATACCCTACGAGCAGTACTTC. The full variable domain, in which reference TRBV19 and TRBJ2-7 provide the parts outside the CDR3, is DGGITQSPKYLFRKEGQNVTLSCEQNLNHDAMYWYRQDPGQGLRLIYYSQIVNDFQKGDIAEGYSVSREKKESFPLTVTSAQKNPTAFYLCASSTPDRKIPYEQYFGPGTRLTVT.

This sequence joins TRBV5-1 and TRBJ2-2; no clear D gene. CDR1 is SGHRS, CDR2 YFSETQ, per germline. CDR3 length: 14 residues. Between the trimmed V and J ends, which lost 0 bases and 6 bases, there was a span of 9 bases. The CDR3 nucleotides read TGCGCCAGCAGCTTGGGCGGTGTTCCCGGGGAGCTGTTTTTT. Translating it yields CASSLGGVPGELFF.

Written as DNA, the CDR3 is TGTGCCAGCAGCGAACGGACTAGATCCGAGCAGTACTTC. It is translated as CASSERTRSEQYF. The rearrangement uses TRBV21-1 and TRBJ2-7; the table gives TRBD2 as D, unverified against the DNA. TRBV21-1 corresponds to a pseudogene. The CDR3 covers 13 residues.

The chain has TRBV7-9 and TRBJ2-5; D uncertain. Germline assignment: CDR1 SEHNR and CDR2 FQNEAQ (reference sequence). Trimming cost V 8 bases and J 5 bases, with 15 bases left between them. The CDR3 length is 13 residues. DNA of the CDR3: TGTGCCAGCCTTGTGGCCAACCGGGAGACCCAGTACTTC. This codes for CASLVANRETQYF.

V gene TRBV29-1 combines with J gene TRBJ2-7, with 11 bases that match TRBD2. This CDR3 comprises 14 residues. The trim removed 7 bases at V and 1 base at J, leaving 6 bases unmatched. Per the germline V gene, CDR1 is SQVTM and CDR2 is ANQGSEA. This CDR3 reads CSARLAGGSYEQYF. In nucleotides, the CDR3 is TGCAGCGCTCGCCTAGCGGGAGGATCCTACGAGCAGTACTTC.

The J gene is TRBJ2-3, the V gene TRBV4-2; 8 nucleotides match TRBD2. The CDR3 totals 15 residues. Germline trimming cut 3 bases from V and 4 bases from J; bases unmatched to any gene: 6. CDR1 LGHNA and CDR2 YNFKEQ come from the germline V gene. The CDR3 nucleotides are TGTGCCAGCAGCCAGGGTCCGGGGGGGGCAGATACGCAGTATTTT. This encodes CASSQGPGGADTQYF.

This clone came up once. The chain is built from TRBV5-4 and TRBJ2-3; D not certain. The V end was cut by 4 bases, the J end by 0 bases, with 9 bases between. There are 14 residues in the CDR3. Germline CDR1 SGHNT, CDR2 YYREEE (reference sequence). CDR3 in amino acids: CASSNKGSTDTQYF. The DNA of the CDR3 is TGTGCCAGCAGCAACAAAGGGAGCACAGATACGCAGTATTTT.

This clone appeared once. CDR3 protein: CASSPRPMGGSYIQYF. CDR3 DNA: TGTGCCAGCTCACCACGGCCAATGGGCGGGAGTTACATTCAGTACTTC. The chain couples TRBV18 to TRBJ2-4, with 7 nucleotides matching TRBD2. The germline CDR1 and CDR2 sequences are KGHSH and LQKENI. The CDR3 covers 16 residues. The V and J ends lost 1 base and 8 bases, in that order; junction bases with no gene match: 11. Full variable domain (remainder filled in from reference TRBV18 and TRBJ2-4): NAGVMQNPRHLVRRRGQEARLRCSPMKGHSHVYWYRQLPEEGLKFMVYLQKENIIDESGMPKERFSAEFPKEGPSILRIQQVVRGDSAAYFCASSPRPMGGSYIQYFGAGTRLSVL.

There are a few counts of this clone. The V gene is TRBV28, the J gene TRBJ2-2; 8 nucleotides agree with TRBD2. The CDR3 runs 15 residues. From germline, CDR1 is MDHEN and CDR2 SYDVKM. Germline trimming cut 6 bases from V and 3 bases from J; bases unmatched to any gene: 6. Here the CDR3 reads CASRTGTSYTGELFF. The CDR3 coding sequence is TGTGCCAGCAGGACCGGGACTAGTTACACCGGGGAGCTGTTTTTT.

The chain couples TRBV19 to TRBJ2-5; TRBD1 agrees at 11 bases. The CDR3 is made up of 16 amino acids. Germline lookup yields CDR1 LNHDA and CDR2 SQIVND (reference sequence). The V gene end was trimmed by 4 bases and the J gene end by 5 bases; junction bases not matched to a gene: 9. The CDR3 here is CASSTGTGGSLETQYF. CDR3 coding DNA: TGTGCCAGTAGTACCGGGACAGGGGGGTCGTTGGAGACCCAGTACTTC.

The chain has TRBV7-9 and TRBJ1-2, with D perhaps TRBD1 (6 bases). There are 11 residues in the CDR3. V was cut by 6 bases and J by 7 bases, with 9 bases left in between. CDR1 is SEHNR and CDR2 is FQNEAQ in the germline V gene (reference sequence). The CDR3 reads CASRSGVGYTF. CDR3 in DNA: TGTGCCAGCAGATCAGGGGTTGGCTACACCTTC.

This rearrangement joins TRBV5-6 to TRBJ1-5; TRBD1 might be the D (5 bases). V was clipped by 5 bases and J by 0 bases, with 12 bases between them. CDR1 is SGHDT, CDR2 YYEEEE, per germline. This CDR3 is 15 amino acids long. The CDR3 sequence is CASSRGPTSNQPQHF. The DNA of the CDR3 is TGTGCCAGCAGTCGGGGACCGACTAGCAATCAGCCCCAGCATTTT.

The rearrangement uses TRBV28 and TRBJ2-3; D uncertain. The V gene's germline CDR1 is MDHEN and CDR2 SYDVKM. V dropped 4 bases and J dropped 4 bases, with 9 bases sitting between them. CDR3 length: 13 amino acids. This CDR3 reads CASSSKPSDTQYF. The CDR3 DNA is TGTGCCAGCAGTTCTAAGCCGTCAGATACGCAGTATTTT.

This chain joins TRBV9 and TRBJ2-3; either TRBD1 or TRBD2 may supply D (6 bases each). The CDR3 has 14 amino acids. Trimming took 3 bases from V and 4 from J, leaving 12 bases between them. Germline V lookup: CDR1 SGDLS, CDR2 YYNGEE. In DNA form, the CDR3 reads TGTGCCAGCAGCGCAGGAGGGGGGCCAGATACGCAGTATTTT. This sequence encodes CASSAGGGPDTQYF.

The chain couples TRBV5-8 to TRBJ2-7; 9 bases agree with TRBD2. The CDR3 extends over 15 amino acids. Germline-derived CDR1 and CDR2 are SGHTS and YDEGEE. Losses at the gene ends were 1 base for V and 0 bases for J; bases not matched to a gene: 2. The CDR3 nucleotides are TGTGCCAGCAGCTTGAGACTAGCGGACTCCTACGAGCAGTACTTC. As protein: CASSLRLADSYEQYF.

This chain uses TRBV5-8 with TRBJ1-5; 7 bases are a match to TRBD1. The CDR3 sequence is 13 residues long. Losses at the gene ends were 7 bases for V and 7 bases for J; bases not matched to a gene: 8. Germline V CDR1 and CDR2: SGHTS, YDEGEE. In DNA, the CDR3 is TGTGCCAGCTCTCGAAGGGGGCGACAGCCCCAGCATTTT. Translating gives CASSRRGRQPQHF.

The CDR3 region is CSVEDQYGPYEQYF. In nucleotides, the CDR3 is TGCAGCGTTGAAGATCAGTACGGACCTTACGAGCAGTACTTC. The V gene is TRBV29-1, the J gene TRBJ2-7; D gene unclear. Germline-derived CDR1 and CDR2 are SQVTM and ANQGSEA. The CDR3 contains 14 residues. V dropped 0 bases and J dropped 4 bases, with 13 bases sitting between them.

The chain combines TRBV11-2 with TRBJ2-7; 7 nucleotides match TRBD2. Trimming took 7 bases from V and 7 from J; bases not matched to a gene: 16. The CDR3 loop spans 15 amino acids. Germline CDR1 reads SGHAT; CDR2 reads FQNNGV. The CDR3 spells CASTPPGRESREQYF. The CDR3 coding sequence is TGTGCCAGCACCCCACCGGGGCGGGAGAGTCGGGAGCAGTACTTC.

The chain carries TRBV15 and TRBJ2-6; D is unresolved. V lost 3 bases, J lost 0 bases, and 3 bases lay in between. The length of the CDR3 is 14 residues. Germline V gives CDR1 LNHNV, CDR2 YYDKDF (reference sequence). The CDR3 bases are TGTGCCACCAGCAGCTACTCTGGGGCCAACGTCCTGACTTTC. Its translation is CATSSYSGANVLTF.

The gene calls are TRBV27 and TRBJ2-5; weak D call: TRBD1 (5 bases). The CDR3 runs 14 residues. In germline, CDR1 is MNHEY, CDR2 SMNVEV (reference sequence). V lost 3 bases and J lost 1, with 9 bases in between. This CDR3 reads CASSFDSAQETQYF. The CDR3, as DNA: TGTGCCAGCAGTTTTGACAGTGCCCAAGAGACCCAGTACTTC.

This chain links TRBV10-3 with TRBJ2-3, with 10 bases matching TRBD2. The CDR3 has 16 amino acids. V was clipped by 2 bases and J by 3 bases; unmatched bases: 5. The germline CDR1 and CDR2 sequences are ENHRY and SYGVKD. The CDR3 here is CAISEESGRATDTQYF. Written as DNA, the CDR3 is TGTGCCATCAGTGAGGAGAGCGGGAGGGCAACAGATACGCAGTATTTT.

The chain's CDR3 is CASSVAGAGGPGTQYF. DNA of the CDR3: TGTGCCAGCAGCGTAGCTGGAGCGGGAGGGCCCGGGACCCAGTACTTC. The chain recombines TRBV9 with TRBJ2-5; 10 nucleotides align to TRBD2. The V and J ends lost 0 bases and 7 bases, in that order; junction bases with no gene match: 9. CDR1 and CDR2 from the germline V gene are SGDLS and YYNGEE. This CDR3 spans 16 amino acids. Filled out from reference TRBV9 and TRBJ2-5, the complete variable domain reads DSGVTQTPKHLITATGQRVTLRCSPRSGDLSVYWYQQSLDQGLQFLIQYYNGEERAKGNILERFSAQQFPDLHSELNLSSLELGDSALYFCASSVAGAGGPGTQYFGPGTRLLVL.

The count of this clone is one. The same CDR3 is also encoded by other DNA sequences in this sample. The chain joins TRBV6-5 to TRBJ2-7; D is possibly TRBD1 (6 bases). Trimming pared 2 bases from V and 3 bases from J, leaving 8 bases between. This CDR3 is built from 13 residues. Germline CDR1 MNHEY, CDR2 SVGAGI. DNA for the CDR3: TGTGCCAGCAGTTACCCGGACAGCTACGAGCAGTACTTC. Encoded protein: CASSYPDSYEQYF.

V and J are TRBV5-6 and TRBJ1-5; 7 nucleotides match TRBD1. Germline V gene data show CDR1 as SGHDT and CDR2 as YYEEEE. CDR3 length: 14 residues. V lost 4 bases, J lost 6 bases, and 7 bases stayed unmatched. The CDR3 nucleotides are TGTGCCAGCAGCCAGGGGGGCGCGTTTCAGCCCCAGCATTTT. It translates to CASSQGGAFQPQHF.

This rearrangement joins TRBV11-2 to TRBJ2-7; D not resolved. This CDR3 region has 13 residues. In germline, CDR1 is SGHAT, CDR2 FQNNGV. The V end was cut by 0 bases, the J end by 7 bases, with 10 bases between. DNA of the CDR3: TGTGCCAGCAGCTTAGATGTCCGGGCAGAGCAGTACTTC. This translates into CASSLDVRAEQYF.

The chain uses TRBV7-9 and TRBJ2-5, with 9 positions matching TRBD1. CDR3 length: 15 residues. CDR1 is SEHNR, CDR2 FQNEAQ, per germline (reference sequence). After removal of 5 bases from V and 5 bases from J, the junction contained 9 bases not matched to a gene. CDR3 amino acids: CASSQRQGVGETQYF. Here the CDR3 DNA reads TGTGCCAGCAGCCAAAGACAGGGGGTAGGCGAGACCCAGTACTTC.

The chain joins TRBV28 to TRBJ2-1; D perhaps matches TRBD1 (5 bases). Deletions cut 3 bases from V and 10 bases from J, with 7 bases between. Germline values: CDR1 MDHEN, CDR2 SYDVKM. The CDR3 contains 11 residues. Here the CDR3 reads CASSLTVEQFF. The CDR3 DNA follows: TGTGCCAGCAGTTTGACAGTCGAGCAGTTCTTC. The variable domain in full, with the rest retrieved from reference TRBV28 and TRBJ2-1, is DVKVTQSSRYLVKRTGEKVFLECVQDMDHENMFWYRQDPGLGLRLIYFSYDVKMKEKGDIPEGYSVSREKKERFSLILESASTNQTSMYLCASSLTVEQFFGPGTRLTVL.

Here the CDR3 DNA reads TGTGCCAGCAGCTTGGTGGGCGGGAAATCCTACGAGCAGTACTTC. The encoded protein is CASSLVGGKSYEQYF. The chain employs TRBV5-4 and TRBJ2-7; D possibly corresponds to TRBD2 (6 bases). The CDR3 sequence is 15 residues long. V lost 0 bases to trimming and J lost 1 base, with 11 bases between them. Germline V CDR1 and CDR2: SGHNT, YYREEE (reference sequence).